The T cell receptor (beta chain) described here comes from a study of T cell responses to AZD1222 COVID-19 vaccine. Study-wide results and caveats: Donors, mostly white British, included more females; clonal diversity was possibly underestimated. Spike-specific TCR breadth and depth went up after people got two AZD1222 doses.

Sequencing was performed with immunoSEQ multiplex PCR; in TCRdb, only in-frame clones are kept and a portion is missing. The data show some 190,000 clones, with around 92% seen just once and approximately 1.5% held by the top ten. Of note for this clone: What it binds is unknown.

The CDR3 has 16 amino acids. CDR1 is WNHNN and CDR2 is SYGVQD in the germline V gene (reference sequence). V lost 2 bases and J 1 base, leaving 14 bases between the germline ends. J is TRBJ1-2 and V is TRBV10-1; D unresolved. The clonotype comes from an adult in good health. Sequencing was performed on peripheral blood, taken on day 0 of AZD1222 vaccination. The DNA of the CDR3 is TGCGCCAGCAGTGAGCGGGTTTTGCACAGTAACTATGGCTACACCTTC. It specifies CASSERVLHSNYGYTF.